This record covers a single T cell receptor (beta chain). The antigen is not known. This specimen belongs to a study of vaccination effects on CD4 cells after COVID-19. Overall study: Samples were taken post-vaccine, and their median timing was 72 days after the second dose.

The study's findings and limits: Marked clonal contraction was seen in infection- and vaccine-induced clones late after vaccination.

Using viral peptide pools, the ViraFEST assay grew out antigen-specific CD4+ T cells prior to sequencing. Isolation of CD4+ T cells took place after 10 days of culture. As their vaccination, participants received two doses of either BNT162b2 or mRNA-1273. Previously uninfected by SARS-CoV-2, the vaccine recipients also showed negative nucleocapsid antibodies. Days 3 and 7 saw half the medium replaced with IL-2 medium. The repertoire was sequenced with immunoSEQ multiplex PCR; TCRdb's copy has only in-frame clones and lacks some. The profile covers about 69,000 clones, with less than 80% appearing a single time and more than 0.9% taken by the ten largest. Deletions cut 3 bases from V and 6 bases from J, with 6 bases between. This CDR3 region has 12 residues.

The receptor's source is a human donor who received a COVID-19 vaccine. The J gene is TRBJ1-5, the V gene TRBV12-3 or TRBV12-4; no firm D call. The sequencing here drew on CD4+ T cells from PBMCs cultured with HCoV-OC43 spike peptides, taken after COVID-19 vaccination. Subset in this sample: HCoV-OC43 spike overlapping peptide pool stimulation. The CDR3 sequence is CASSFRGQPQHF. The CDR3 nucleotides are TGTGCCAGCAGTTTTCGCGGTCAGCCCCAGCATTTT.